The rows below give T cell receptor beta chains drawn from one sample of a study of T cells after posttransplantation cyclophosphamide. Sequencing was performed with immunoSEQ multiplex PCR; in TCRdb, only in-frame clones are kept and a portion is missing. Counted here are 18,000 or so clones, over 80% occurring once; the ten biggest clones make up approximately 9%. The sample consisted of memory CD4+ T cells sorted from blood. Receptor source: a man under 40 in good health and a related stem cell transplant donor. Each CDR3 is given without its conserved first and last residue. The order of the fields is V gene, J gene, D gene, CDR3 protein. D genes are given only for firm matches.

V: TRBV19
J: TRBJ1-2
D: NA
CDR3: ASSMGGFYGYT

V: TRBV6-4
J: TRBJ2-2
D: NA
CDR3: ASSPGLTNTGELF

V: TRBV7-9
J: TRBJ2-6
D: TRBD1
CDR3: ASSKPGGAGANVLT

V: TRBV25-1
J: TRBJ2-1
D: TRBD1
CDR3: ASAGQGANNEQF

V: TRBV5-6
J: TRBJ2-3
D: NA
CDR3: ASSLRERGQADTQY

V: TRBV9
J: TRBJ1-6
D: TRBD1
CDR3: ASSPTGGSYNSPLH

V: TRBV5-1
J: TRBJ2-3
D: NA
CDR3: ASSLGGAGSDTQY

V: TRBV14
J: TRBJ2-7
D: TRBD2
CDR3: ASSQVAAAGAYEQY

V: TRBV18
J: TRBJ1-5
D: TRBD1
CDR3: ASSPRTGANQPQH

V: TRBV11-2
J: TRBJ2-1
D: TRBD2
CDR3: ASSNPRLAALQQF

V: TRBV6-1
J: TRBJ2-5
D: TRBD2
CDR3: ASTKSGGAMETQY

V: TRBV7-2
J: TRBJ2-3
D: NA
CDR3: ASSPRGGAPGNTQY

V: TRBV2
J: TRBJ2-4
D: TRBD1
CDR3: ASSKQGLAKNIQY

V: TRBV9
J: TRBJ2-1
D: NA
CDR3: ASSPAGGAEQF

V: TRBV9
J: TRBJ1-6
D: TRBD1
CDR3: ASSVLQGGSPLH

V: TRBV5-1
J: TRBJ2-4
D: TRBD2
CDR3: ASSLLAGGPGAKNIQY

V: TRBV19
J: TRBJ2-3
D: NA
CDR3: ASRLSGDTQY

V: TRBV7-7
J: TRBJ2-3
D: TRBD1
CDR3: ASSKFPGTGSTDTQY

V: TRBV28
J: TRBJ1-2
D: NA
CDR3: ASSSPGGRAYGYT

V: TRBV5-5
J: TRBJ1-5
D: TRBD1
CDR3: ASSKDRVQPQH

V: TRBV5-1
J: TRBJ2-2
D: NA
CDR3: ASSLSPIGELF

V: TRBV7-2
J: TRBJ1-5
D: NA
CDR3: ASSFRGNQPQH

V: TRBV10-3
J: TRBJ2-7
D: NA
CDR3: AIKVAGREQY

V: TRBV6-5
J: TRBJ2-5
D: TRBD2
CDR3: ASSRSGGQAETQY

V: TRBV28
J: TRBJ1-6
D: NA
CDR3: ASSPRGERSPLH

V: TRBV7-9
J: TRBJ2-1
D: NA
CDR3: ASSLGRATYNEQF

V: TRBV5-5
J: TRBJ2-4
D: TRBD1
CDR3: ASSLALRDRVTKNIQY

V: TRBV9
J: TRBJ2-6
D: TRBD2
CDR3: ASTAGGTKFSGANVLT